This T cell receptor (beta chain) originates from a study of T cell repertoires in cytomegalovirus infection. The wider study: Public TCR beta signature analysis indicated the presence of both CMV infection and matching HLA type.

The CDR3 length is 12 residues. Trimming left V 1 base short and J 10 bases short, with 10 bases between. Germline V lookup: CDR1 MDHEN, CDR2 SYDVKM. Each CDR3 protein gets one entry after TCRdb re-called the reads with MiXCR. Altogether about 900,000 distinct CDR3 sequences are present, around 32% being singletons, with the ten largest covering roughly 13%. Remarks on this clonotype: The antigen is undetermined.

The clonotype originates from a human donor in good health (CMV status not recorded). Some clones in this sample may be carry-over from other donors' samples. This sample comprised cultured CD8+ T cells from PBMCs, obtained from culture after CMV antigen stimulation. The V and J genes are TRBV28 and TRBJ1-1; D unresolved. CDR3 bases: TGTGCCAGCAGTTTATCTGGGCGGGGAGCTTTCTTT. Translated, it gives CASSLSGRGAFF. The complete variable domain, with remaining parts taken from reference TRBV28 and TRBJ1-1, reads DVKVTQSSRYLVKRTGEKVFLECVQDMDHENMFWYRQDPGLGLRLIYFSYDVKMKEKGDIPEGYSVSREKKERFSLILESASTNQTSMYLCASSLSGRGAFFGQGTRLTVV.